The present entry profiles one T cell receptor beta chain with its context. Germline CDR1 reads SGHTA; CDR2 reads FQGTGA. This CDR3 has 13 residues. The V and J ends lost 5 bases and 5 bases respectively, with 12 bases between them. TCRdb's copy holds only in-frame clones and misses some; the assay was immunoSEQ multiplex PCR. This table has roughly 350,000 clones, roughly 90% appearing once. This record belongs to a study of blood T cell repertoires in COVID-19. This receptor was obtained from a woman aged 70 to 79 with COVID-19, enrolled during active disease. The V call is TRBV7-3, the J call TRBJ1-1; no definite D call. The specimen sequenced was peripheral blood. Here the CDR3 DNA reads TGTGCCAGCAGCCCGACCACGGAGACTGAAGCTTTCTTT. It yields the protein CASSPTTETEAFF.